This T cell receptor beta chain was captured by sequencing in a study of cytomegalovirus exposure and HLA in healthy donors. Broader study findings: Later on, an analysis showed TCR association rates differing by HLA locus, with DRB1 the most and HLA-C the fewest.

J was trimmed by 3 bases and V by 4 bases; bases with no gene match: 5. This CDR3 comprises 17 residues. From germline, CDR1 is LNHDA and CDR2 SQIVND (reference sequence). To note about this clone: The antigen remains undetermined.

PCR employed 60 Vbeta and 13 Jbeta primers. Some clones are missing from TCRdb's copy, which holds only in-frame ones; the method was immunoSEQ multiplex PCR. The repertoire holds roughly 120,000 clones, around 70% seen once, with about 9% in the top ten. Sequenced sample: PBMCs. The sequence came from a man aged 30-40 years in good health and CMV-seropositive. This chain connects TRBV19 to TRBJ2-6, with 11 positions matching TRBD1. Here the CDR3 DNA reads TGTGCCAGTAGTACTGGACAGGGGGCGGTTGGGGCCAACGTCCTGACTTTC. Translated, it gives CASSTGQGAVGANVLTF.